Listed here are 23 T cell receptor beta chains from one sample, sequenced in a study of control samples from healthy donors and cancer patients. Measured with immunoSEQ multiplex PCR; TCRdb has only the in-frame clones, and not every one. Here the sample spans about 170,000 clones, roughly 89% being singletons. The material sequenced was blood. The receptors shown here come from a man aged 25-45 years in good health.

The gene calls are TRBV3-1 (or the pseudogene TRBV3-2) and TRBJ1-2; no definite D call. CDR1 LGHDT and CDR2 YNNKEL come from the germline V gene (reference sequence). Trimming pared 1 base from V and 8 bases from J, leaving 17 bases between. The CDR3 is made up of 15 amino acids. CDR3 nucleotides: TGTGCCAGCAGCCAAGTGTCAGCTCAGCTAGGAGGCTACACCTTC. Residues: CASSQVSAQLGGYTF.

The CDR3 loop reads CASSGNQPQHF. In DNA form, the CDR3 reads TGTGCCAGCAGTGGGAATCAGCCCCAGCATTTT. This chain uses TRBV28 with TRBJ1-5, with D unclear. Germline V gene data show CDR1 as MDHEN and CDR2 as SYDVKM. The CDR3 totals 11 residues. Trimming removed 5 bases from V and 4 bases from J, with 3 bases in between.

In nucleotides, the CDR3 is TGCAGCGTGACTGGACATGGGCAGGGAGGTGAAAAACTGTTTTTT. The encoded protein is CSVTGHGQGGEKLFF. The chain joins TRBV29-1 to TRBJ1-4, with D maybe TRBD1 (5 bases). The V gene lost 6 bases and the J gene lost 7 bases, with 21 bases spanning the gap. The length of the CDR3 is 15 residues. CDR1 is SQVTM, CDR2 ANQGSEA, per germline.

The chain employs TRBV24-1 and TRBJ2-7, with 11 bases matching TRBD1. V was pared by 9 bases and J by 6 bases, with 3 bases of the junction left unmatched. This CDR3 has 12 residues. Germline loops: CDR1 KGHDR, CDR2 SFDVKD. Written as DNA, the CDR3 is TGTGCCACCCCCGGGACAGGGGGCGAGCAGTACTTC. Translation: CATPGTGGEQYF.

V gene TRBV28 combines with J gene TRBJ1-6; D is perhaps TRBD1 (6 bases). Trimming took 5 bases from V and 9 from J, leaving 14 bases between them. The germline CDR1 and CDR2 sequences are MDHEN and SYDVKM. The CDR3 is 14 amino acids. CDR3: CASSLGGQGSPLHF. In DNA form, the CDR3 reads TGTGCCAGCAGTCTCGGGGGGCAAGGTTCACCCCTCCACTTT.

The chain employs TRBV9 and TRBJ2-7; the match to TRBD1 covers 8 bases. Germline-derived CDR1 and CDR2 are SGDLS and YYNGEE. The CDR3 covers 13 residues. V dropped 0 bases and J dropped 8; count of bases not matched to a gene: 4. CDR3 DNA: TGTGCCAGCAGCGTAGATGGACAGGGAAAGCAGTACTTC. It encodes CASSVDGQGKQYF.

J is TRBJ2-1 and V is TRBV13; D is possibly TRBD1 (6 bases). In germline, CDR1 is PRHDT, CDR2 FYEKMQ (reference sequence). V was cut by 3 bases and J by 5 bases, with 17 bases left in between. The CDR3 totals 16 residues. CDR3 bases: TGTGCCAGCAGCTTGATAAGTGGGGGCCTTGACAATGAGCAGTTCTTC. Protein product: CASSLISGGLDNEQFF.

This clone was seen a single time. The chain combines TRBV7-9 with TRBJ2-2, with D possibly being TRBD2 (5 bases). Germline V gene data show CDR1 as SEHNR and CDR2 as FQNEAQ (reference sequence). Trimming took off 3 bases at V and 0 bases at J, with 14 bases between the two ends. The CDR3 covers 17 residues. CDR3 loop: CASSLNPGLTNTGELFF. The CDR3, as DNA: TGTGCCAGCAGCTTGAATCCAGGACTGACGAACACCGGGGAGCTGTTTTTT.

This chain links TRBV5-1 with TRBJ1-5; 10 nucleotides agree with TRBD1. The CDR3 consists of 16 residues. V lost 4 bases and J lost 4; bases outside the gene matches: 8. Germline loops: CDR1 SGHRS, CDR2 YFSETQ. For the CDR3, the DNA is TGCGCCAGCAGCGAAGGTGGGGGACAGGGGAATCAGCCCCAGCATTTT. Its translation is CASSEGGGQGNQPQHF.

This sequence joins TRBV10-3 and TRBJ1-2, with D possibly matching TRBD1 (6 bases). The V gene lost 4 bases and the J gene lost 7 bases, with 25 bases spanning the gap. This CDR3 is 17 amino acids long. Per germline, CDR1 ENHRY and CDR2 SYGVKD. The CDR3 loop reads CAISGSDISAGAFGYTF. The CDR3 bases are TGTGCCATCAGTGGGTCCGATATCAGTGCGGGGGCCTTTGGCTACACCTTC.

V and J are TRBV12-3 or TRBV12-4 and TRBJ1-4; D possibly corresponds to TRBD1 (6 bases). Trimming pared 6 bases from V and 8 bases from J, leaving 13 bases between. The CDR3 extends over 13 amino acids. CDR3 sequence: CASRPGGREKLFF. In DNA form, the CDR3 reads TGTGCCAGCAGACCGGGGGGGCGCGAAAAACTGTTTTTT.

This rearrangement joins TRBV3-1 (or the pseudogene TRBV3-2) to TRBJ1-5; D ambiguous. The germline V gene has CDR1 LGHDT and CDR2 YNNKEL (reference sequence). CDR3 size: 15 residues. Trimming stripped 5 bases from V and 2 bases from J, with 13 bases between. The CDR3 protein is CASSSDSGGNQPQHF. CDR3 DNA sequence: TGTGCCAGCAGCTCTGACTCTGGTGGCAATCAGCCCCAGCATTTT.

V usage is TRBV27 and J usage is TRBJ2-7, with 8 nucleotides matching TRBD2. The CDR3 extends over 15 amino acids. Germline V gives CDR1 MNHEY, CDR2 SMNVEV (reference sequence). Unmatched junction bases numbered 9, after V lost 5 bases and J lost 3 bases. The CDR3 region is CASSPSPSGSYEQYF. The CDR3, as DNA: TGTGCCAGCAGTCCCTCCCCAAGCGGGAGCTACGAGCAGTACTTC.

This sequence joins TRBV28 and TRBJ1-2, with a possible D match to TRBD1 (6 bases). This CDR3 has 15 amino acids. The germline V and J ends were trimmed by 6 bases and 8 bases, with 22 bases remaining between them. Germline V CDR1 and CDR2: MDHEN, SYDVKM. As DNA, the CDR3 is TGTGCCAGCAGATCGACAGGACCCACCAGAAGAGGCTACACCTTC. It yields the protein CASRSTGPTRRGYTF.

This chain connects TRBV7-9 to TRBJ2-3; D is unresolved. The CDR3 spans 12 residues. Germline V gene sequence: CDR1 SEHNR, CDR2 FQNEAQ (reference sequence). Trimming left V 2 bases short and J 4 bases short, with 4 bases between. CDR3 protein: CASSLLPDTQYF. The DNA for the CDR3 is TGTGCCAGCAGCTTATTGCCAGATACGCAGTATTTT. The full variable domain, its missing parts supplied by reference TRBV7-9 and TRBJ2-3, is DTGVSQNPRHKITKRGQNVTFRCDPISEHNRLYWYRQTLGQGPEFLTYFQNEAQLEKSRLLSDRFSAERPKGSFSTLEIQRTEQGDSAMYLCASSLLPDTQYFGPGTRLTVL.

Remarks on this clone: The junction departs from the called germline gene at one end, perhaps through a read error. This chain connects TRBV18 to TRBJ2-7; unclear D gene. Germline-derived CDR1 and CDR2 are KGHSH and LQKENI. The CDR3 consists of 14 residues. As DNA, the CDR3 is TGTGCCAGCTCACCCTATTCCCCCCCAGCTCTTTCAAACTTC. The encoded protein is CASSPYSPPALSNF.

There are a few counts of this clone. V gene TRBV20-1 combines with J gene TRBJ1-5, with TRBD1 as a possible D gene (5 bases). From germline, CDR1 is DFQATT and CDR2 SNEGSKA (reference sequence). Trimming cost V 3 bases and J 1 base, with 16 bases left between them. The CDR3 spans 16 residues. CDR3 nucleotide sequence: TGCAGTGCTAGTGAGGCAGGGAGGGGAAGCAATCAGCCCCAGCATTTT. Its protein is CSASEAGRGSNQPQHF.

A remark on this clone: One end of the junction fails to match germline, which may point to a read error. CDR3 nucleotides: TGTGCCAGCACCACCGGGGACCCAGTGGTGGGTAAGATTTTC. Its protein product is CASTTGDPVVGKIF. The V and J genes are TRBV7-9 and TRBJ2-4; D may be TRBD1 or TRBD2 (5 bases each). The length of the CDR3 is 14 residues. Germline CDR1 is SEHNR and CDR2 is FQNEAQ (reference sequence). The entire variable domain, with the rest obtained from reference TRBV7-9 and TRBJ2-4, is as follows: DTGVSQNPRHKITKRGQNVTFRCDPISEHNRLYWYRQTLGQGPEFLTYFQNEAQLEKSRLLSDRFSAERPKGSFSTLEIQRTEQGDSAMYLCASTTGDPVVGKIFGAGTRLSVL.

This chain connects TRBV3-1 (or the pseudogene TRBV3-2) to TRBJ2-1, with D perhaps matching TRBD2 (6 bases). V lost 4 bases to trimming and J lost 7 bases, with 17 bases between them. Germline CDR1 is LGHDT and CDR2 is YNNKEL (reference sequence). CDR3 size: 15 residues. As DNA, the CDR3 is TGTGCCAGCAGCCCCCGAGGGGTTGGGGGGAATGAGCAGTTCTTC. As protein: CASSPRGVGGNEQFF.

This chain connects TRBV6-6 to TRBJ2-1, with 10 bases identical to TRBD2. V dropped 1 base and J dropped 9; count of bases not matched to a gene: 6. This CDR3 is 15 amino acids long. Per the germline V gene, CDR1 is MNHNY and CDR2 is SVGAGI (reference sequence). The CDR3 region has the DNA TGTGCCAGCAGTTACTACAGCGGGAGGGCCGGTGAGCAGTTCTTC. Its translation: CASSYYSGRAGEQFF.

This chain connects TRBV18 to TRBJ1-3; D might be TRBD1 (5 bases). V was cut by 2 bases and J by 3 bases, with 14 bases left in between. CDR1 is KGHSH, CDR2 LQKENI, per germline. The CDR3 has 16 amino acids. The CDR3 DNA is TGTGCCAGCTCACCAGGACGGGGGTCGGGTGGAAACACCATATATTTT. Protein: CASSPGRGSGGNTIYF.

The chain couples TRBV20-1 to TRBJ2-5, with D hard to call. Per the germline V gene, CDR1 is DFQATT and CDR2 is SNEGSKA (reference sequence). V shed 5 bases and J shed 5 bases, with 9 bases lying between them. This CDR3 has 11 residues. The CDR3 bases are TGCAGTGCTGACTTAGGGGAGACCCAGTACTTC. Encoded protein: CSADLGETQYF.

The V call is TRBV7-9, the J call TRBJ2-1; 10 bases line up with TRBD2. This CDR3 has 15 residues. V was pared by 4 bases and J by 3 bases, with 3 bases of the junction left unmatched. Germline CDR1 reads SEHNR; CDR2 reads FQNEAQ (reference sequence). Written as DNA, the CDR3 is TGTGCCAGCAGCTCCGGGACTAGCGACTACAATGAGCAGTTCTTC. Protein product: CASSSGTSDYNEQFF.